The subject of this entry is one T cell receptor beta chain. Its antigen remains unidentified. RNA transcripts provided the source from which TCR beta CDR3 regions were amplified. The study used the HTBI primer set for a first-round RT-PCR of the TCR CDR3. In TCRdb, the multiplex PCR reads were re-called with MiXCR into one record per CDR3 protein. The sample shows about 570,000 distinct CDR3 sequences, about 45% of them seen only once. The CDR3 loop spans 16 amino acids. V gave up 0 bases and J gave up 5 bases, with 19 bases separating them. Germline CDR1 DFQATT, CDR2 SNEGSKA (reference sequence). This sample stems from a study of T cells in Graves' hyperthyroidism and ophthalmopathy. General observations from the study: Blood shared most expanded thyroid clonotypes above 0.001. Stable hyperthyroidism and ophthalmopathy were separated using 13 V-J signatures.

Exclusion of patients followed from uncontrolled infection, other autoimmune disease, pregnancy or lactation. The clonotype comes from an adult woman with Graves' disease, either hyperthyroidism or ophthalmopathy (not recorded which). The V and J genes are TRBV20-1 and TRBJ1-1; maybe TRBD1 (5 bases). The source material was peripheral blood or thyroid tissue (not recorded which). CDR3 amino acids: CSARERTFLWGTEAFF. CDR3 in DNA: TGCAGTGCTAGAGAACGGACATTCCTATGGGGAACTGAAGCTTTCTTT.